These T cell receptor beta chains were read from a single sample in a study of T cells in Graves' hyperthyroidism and ophthalmopathy. From the multiplex PCR reads, TCRdb called clonotypes with MiXCR, one entry per CDR3 protein. The sample lists 300,000 to 400,000 distinct CDR3 sequences; roughly 20% were seen once. Sequenced input: blood. The receptors were gathered from a woman aged 50 to 65 with Graves' hyperthyroidism. Both conserved end residues are part of each CDR3. A D gene is named only where the DNA matches it firmly. A row's size may be missing; if present it is once, few, many or a size class.

clone_size	j_call	v_call	d_call	cdr3_aa	cdr3_nt
-	TRBJ1-6	TRBV9	TRBD1	CASSVEGQQNSPLHF	TGTGCCAGCAGCGTAGAGGGACAGCAGAATTCACCCCTCCACTTT
-	TRBJ2-7	TRBV29-1	TRBD1	CSVEDGDRVSEQYF	TGCAGCGTTGAAGATGGGGACAGGGTGAGCGAGCAGTACTTC
many	TRBJ2-5	TRBV6-1	-	CASSEGPEGETQYF	TGTGCCAGCAGTGAAGGCCCAGAGGGGGAGACCCAGTACTTC
few	TRBJ2-1	TRBV7-9	-	CASSLGLNEQFF	TGTGCCAGCAGCTTGGGTCTTAATGAGCAGTTCTTC
many	TRBJ2-1	TRBV20-1	-	CSVNPQGERGAYNEQFF	TGCAGTGTCAACCCCCAGGGTGAGCGAGGAGCTTACAATGAGCAGTTCTTC
many	TRBJ2-3	TRBV7-8	TRBD2	CASSTGTSGTFADTQYF	TGTGCCAGCAGCACTGGGACTAGCGGGACTTTTGCAGATACGCAGTATTTT
-	TRBJ2-3	TRBV9	-	CASSTDVGGSADTQYF	TGTGCCAGCAGCACAGACGTCGGGGGATCAGCTGATACGCAGTATTTT
-	TRBJ2-5	TRBV30	-	CAWSVQGGKETQYF	TGTGCCTGGAGTGTACAGGGCGGAAAAGAGACCCAGTACTTC
-	TRBJ1-5	TRBV18	-	CASSPERAQQPQHF	TGTGCCAGCTCACCAGAAAGGGCCCAGCAGCCCCAGCATTTT
few	TRBJ1-2	TRBV19	-	CASSERRRYGYTF	TGTGCCAGTAGTGAGAGGAGGAGGTATGGCTACACCTTC
-	TRBJ1-1	TRBV12-3/TRBV12-4	TRBD1	CASSSGQGARTEAFF	TGTGCCAGCAGTTCTGGACAGGGGGCGAGGACTGAAGCTTTCTTT
-	TRBJ2-7	TRBV6-1	TRBD1	CASRPGTGAYEQYF	TGTGCCAGCAGGCCCGGGACAGGGGCCTACGAGCAGTACTTC
few	TRBJ2-1	TRBV7-2	-	CASSFVGTGNEQFF	TGTGCCAGCAGCTTTGTGGGTACTGGGAATGAGCAGTTCTTC
-	TRBJ2-5	TRBV7-2	-	CASSLSSETQYF	TGTGCCAGCAGCCTATCCTCAGAGACCCAGTACTTC
-	TRBJ2-5	TRBV20-1	-	CSARTVRGGILETQYF	TGCAGTGCTAGAACTGTACGCGGTGGGATCTTAGAGACCCAGTACTTC
few	TRBJ1-5	TRBV28	TRBD1	CASRFQGVFDQPQHF	TGTGCCAGCAGGTTCCAGGGGGTATTTGATCAGCCCCAGCATTTT
-	TRBJ1-1	TRBV2	-	CASRRTGPTEAFF	TGTGCCAGCAGGAGAACAGGGCCCACTGAAGCTTTCTTT
few	TRBJ2-2	TRBV12-3/TRBV12-4	-	CASSPGDNTGELFF	TGTGCCAGCAGTCCGGGGGATAACACCGGGGAGCTGTTTTTT
-	TRBJ2-1	TRBV20-1	-	CSARDPTQGSYNEQFF	TGCAGTGCTAGAGATCCTACCCAGGGGAGCTACAATGAGCAGTTCTTC
few	TRBJ1-1	TRBV6-2/TRBV6-3	TRBD1	CASSYSQGAWAEALF	TGTGCCAGCAGTTACTCACAGGGGGCTTGGGCTGAAGCTCTCTTT
-	TRBJ1-2	TRBV14	-	CASSQRQLYGYTF	TGTGCCAGCAGCCAAAGGCAGCTCTATGGCTACACCTTC
-	TRBJ2-5	TRBV7-9	-	CASSQEGGGWETQYF	TGTGCCAGCAGCCAAGAAGGAGGGGGCTGGGAGACCCAGTACTTC
many	TRBJ2-3	TRBV3-1	-	CASSQDAVSTDTQYF	TGTGCCAGCAGCCAAGATGCGGTAAGCACAGATACGCAGTATTTT
few	TRBJ2-3	TRBV30	-	CAGMTEGGWSTDTQYF	TGTGCCGGGATGACTGAGGGGGGCTGGAGCACAGATACGCAGTATTTT
-	TRBJ2-3	TRBV12-3/TRBV12-4	TRBD2	CASSFFAGGTDTQYF	TGTGCCAGCAGTTTTTTCGCGGGGGGCACAGATACGCAGTATTTT
many	TRBJ2-7	TRBV30	-	CAWSARSEQYF	TGTGCCTGGAGCGCTCGTAGTGAGCAGTACTTC
-	TRBJ1-2	TRBV4-1	-	CASSQGTTGYGYTF	TGCGCCAGCAGCCAAGGGACCACAGGGTATGGCTACACCTTC
few	TRBJ2-7	TRBV28	-	CATQLGGSYEQYF	TGTGCCACCCAACTAGGGGGTTCCTACGAGCAGTACTTC
many	TRBJ2-5	TRBV12-3/TRBV12-4	-	CASSSTYGSPGETQYF	TGTGCCAGCAGTTCAACTTACGGGAGTCCTGGTGAGACCCAGTACTTC